These 9 T cell receptor beta chains share one sample of origin, sequenced in a study of PD-L1 blockade in urothelial cancer. The assay was immunoSEQ multiplex PCR, and TCRdb's table has in-frame clones only and misses some. The data hold some 43,000 clones, with around 84% observed a single time. Time point specified: pretreatment peripheral blood. This specimen consisted of PBMCs, obtained around atezolizumab (anti-PD-L1) treatment. The receptors were gathered from a man in his 60s with urothelial cancer.

This clone was recorded once. The chain recombines TRBV30 with TRBJ2-6; D might be TRBD2 (5 bases). The V end was cut by 0 bases, the J end by 0 bases, with 15 bases between. Germline V lookup: CDR1 GTSNPN, CDR2 SVGIG (reference sequence). The CDR3 loop spans 18 amino acids. The CDR3 is CAWSVRGLLSSGANVLTF. The CDR3 nucleotides are TGTGCCTGGAGTGTACGAGGACTGCTAAGCTCTGGGGCCAACGTCCTGACTTTC.

The chain combines TRBV6-5 with TRBJ1-6; possibly TRBD1 for D (5 bases). V lost 6 bases and J 9 bases, leaving 18 bases between the germline ends. The CDR3 runs 15 residues. Germline-derived CDR1 and CDR2 are MNHEY and SVGAGI. DNA for the CDR3: TGTGCCAGCAGACAAAAAACCCCAGGGTTTTCACCCCTCCACTTT. Residues: CASRQKTPGFSPLHF.

V gene TRBV28 combines with J gene TRBJ2-2, with 7 bases matching TRBD2. The V gene end was trimmed by 6 bases and the J gene end by 5 bases; junction bases not matched to a gene: 9. The CDR3 runs 15 residues. The germline V gene encodes CDR1 MDHEN and CDR2 SYDVKM. CDR3 residues: CASSPGGSGTGELFF. CDR3 in DNA: TGTGCCAGCAGCCCGGGGGGTAGCGGGACCGGGGAGCTGTTTTTT.

The CDR3 DNA reads as TGTGCCAGCAGTCCTGGGGACAGGCTGGCCAACTACGAGCAGTACTTC. Encoded protein: CASSPGDRLANYEQYF. The chain couples TRBV6-6 to TRBJ2-7; 8 nucleotides line up with TRBD1. The CDR3 covers 16 residues. J lost 3 bases, V lost 5 bases, and 12 bases had no gene match. The germline V gene has CDR1 MNHNY and CDR2 SVGAGI (reference sequence).

The gene calls are TRBV7-2 and TRBJ2-5; 9 bases map to TRBD2. V shed 1 base and J 2 bases; nucleotides not matched to a gene: 8. The CDR3 is 17 amino acids. Per germline, CDR1 SGHTA and CDR2 FQGNSA. DNA for the CDR3: TGTGCCAGCAGCTTAGGGCTGTTAGCGGGGGCTCAAGAGACCCAGTACTTC. This sequence encodes CASSLGLLAGAQETQYF. The complete variable domain, with remaining parts taken from reference TRBV7-2 and TRBJ2-5, reads GAGVSQSPSNKVTEKGKDVELRCDPISGHTALYWYRQSLGQGLEFLIYFQGNSAPDKSGLPSDRFSAERTGGSVSTLTIQRTQQEDSAVYLCASSLGLLAGAQETQYFGPGTRLLVL.

By sample share, this clone is medium-sized. The CDR3 DNA sequence: TGTGCCAGCTCACCACAGGGGAATGAGCAGTTCTTC. It encodes CASSPQGNEQFF. The chain combines TRBV18 with TRBJ2-1, with D perhaps matching TRBD1 (5 bases). V lost 1 base, J lost 7 bases, and 5 bases lay in between. CDR1 is KGHSH, CDR2 LQKENI, per germline. CDR3 length: 12 residues.

V usage is TRBV6-1 and J usage is TRBJ2-1; weak D call: TRBD1 (6 bases). From germline, CDR1 is MNHNS and CDR2 SASEGT. V was shortened by 5 bases and J by 4 bases, with 12 bases between the two germline ends. The CDR3 totals 14 residues. CDR3 region: CASSRQEAYNEQFF. CDR3 nucleotides: TGTGCCAGCAGTCGACAGGAAGCTTACAATGAGCAGTTCTTC.

This clone was seen a single time. CDR3 sequence reads: CASTRTEYNSPLHF. The CDR3 nucleotides are TGTGCCAGCACCCGGACAGAATATAATTCACCCCTCCACTTT. The chain uses TRBV2 and TRBJ1-6; perhaps TRBD1 as D (6 bases). This CDR3 spans 14 amino acids. V shed 7 bases and J shed 4 bases, with 11 bases lying between them. Germline lookup yields CDR1 SNHLY and CDR2 FYNNEI. Looking up the rest from reference TRBV2 and TRBJ1-6 gives the full variable domain: EPEVTQTPSHQVTQMGQEVILRCVPISNHLYFYWYRQILGQKVEFLVSFYNNEISEKSEIFDDQFSVERPDGSNFTLKIRSTKLEDSAMYFCASTRTEYNSPLHFGNGTRLTVT.

The CDR3 coding sequence is TGTGCCAGCAGTTCCCGGGGGGGCATGGAGACCCAGTACTTC. It encodes CASSSRGGMETQYF. This chain uses TRBV6-6 with TRBJ2-5, with TRBD2 matching 8 bases. Germline values: CDR1 MNHNY, CDR2 SVGAGI (reference sequence). The CDR3 has 14 residues. Trimming removed 4 bases from V and 5 bases from J; junction bases left unmatched: 6.